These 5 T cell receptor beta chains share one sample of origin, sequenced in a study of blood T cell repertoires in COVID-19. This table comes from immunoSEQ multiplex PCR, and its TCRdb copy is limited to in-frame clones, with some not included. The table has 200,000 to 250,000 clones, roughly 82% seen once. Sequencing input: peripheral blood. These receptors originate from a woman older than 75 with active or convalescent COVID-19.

Here the CDR3 DNA reads TGCGCCAGCAGCCACCGGGACAGTGCGACAATCCCCTACGAGCAGTACTTC. Its translation is CASSHRDSATIPYEQYF. The gene calls are TRBV5-1 and TRBJ2-7; 7 bases are shared with TRBD1. The CDR3 is made up of 17 amino acids. Germline-derived CDR1 and CDR2 are SGHRS and YFSETQ. Germline trimming cut 4 bases from V and 2 bases from J; bases unmatched to any gene: 15.

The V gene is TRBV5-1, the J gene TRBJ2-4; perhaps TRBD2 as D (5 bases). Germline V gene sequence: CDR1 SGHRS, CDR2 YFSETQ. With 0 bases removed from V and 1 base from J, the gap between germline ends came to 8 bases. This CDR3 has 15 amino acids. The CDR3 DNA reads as TGCGCCAGCAGCTTGGGACGCGGGGCCAAAAACATTCAGTACTTC. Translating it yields CASSLGRGAKNIQYF.

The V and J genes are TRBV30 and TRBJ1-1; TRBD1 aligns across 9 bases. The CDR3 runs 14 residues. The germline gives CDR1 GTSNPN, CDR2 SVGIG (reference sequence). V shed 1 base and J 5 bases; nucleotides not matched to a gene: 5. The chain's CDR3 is CAWSATGGGTEAFF. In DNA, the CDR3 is TGTGCCTGGAGTGCGACAGGGGGAGGTACTGAAGCTTTCTTT.

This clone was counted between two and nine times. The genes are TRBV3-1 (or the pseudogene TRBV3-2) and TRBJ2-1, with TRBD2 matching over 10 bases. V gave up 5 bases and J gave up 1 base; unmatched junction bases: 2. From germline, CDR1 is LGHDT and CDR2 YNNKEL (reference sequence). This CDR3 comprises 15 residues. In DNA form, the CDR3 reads TGTGCCAGCAGCTGGACTAGCGGATCCTACAATGAGCAGTTCTTC. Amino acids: CASSWTSGSYNEQFF.

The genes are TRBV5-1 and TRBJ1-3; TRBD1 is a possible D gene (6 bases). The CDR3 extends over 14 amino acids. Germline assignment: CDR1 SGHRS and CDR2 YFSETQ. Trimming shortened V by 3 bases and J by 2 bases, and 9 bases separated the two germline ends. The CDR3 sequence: CASSSGTPGNTIYF. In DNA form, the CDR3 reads TGCGCCAGCAGCTCCGGGACACCTGGAAACACCATATATTTT. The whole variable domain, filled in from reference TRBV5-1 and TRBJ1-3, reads KAGVTQTPRYLIKTRGQQVTLSCSPISGHRSVSWYQQTPGQGLQFLFEYFSETQRNKGNFPGRFSGRQFSNSRSEMNVSTLELGDSALYLCASSSGTPGNTIYFGEGSWLTVV.